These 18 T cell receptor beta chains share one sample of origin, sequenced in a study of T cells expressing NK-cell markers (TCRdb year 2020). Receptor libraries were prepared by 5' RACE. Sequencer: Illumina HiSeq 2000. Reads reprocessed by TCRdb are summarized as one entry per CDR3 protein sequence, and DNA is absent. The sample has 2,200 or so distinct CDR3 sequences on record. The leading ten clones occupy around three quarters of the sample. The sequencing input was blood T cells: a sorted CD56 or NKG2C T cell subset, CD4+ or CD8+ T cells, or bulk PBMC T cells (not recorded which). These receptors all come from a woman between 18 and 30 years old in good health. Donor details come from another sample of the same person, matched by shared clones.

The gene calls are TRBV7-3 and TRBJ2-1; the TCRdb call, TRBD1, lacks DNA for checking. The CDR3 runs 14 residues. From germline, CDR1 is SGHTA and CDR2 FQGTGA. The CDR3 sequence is CASSPSGTRNEQFF.

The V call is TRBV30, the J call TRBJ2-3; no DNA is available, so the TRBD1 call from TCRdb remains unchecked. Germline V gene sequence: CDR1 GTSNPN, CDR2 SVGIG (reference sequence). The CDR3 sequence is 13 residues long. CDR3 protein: CALSLASTDTQYF.

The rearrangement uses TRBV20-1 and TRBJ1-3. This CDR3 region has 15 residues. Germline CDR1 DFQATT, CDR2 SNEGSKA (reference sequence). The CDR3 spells CSARGPYHIGNTIYF.

The CDR3 is CASSVSGLPFYNSPLHF. The chain recombines TRBV9 with TRBJ1-6. CDR3 length: 17 amino acids. Germline V gene data show CDR1 as SGDLS and CDR2 as YYNGEE.

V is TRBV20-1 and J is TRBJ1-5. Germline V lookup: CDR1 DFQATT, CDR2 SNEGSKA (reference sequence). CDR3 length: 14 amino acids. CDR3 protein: CSARGVTGPLPQHF.

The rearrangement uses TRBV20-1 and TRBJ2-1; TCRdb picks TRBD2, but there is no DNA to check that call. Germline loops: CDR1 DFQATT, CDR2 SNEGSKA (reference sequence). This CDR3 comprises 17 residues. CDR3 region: CSARELASGRDRNEQFF.

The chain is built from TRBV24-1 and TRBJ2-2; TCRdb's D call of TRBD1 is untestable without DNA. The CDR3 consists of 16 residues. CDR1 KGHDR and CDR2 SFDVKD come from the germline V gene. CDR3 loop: CATSDRTGGRTGELFF.

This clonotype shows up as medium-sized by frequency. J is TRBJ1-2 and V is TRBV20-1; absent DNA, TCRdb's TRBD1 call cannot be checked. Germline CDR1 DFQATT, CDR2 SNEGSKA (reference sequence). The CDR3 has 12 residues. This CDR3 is CSAKDRDWGYTF.

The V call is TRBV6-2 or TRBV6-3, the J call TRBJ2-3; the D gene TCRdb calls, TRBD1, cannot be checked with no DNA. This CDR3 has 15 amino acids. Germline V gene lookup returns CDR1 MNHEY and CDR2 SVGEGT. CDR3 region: CASSPGTASTDTQYF.

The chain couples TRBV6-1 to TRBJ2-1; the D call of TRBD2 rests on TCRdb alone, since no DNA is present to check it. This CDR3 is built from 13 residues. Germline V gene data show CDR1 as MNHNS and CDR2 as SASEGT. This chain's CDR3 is CATSGLEPNEQFF.

The chain's CDR3 is CASSLATAPYEQYF. V is TRBV7-8 and J is TRBJ2-7. Germline CDR1 SGHVS, CDR2 FQNEAQ. The CDR3 consists of 14 residues.

The CDR3: CAISEGAGGPIGELFF. V usage is TRBV10-3 and J usage is TRBJ2-2; checking the TCRdb D call of TRBD2 is not possible without DNA. Looked up from germline, CDR1 is ENHRY and CDR2 is SYGVKD. This CDR3 contains 16 residues.

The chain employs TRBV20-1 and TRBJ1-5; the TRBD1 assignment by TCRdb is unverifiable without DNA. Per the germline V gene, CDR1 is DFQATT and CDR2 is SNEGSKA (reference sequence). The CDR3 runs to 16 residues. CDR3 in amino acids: CSAPIGTGGFNQPQHF.

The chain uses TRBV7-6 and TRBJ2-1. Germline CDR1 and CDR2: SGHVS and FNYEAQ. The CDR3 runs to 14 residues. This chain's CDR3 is CASSLRGVYNEQFF. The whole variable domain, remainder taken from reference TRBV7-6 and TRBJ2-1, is GAGVSQSPRYKVTKRGQDVALRCDPISGHVSLYWYRQALGQGPEFLTYFNYEAQQDKSGLPNDRFSAERPEGSISTLTIQRTEQRDSAMYRCASSLRGVYNEQFFGPGTRLTVL.

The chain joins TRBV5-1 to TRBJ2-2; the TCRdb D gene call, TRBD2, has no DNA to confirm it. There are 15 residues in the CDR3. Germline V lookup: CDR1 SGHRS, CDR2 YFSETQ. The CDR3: CASRSGSGNTGELFF.

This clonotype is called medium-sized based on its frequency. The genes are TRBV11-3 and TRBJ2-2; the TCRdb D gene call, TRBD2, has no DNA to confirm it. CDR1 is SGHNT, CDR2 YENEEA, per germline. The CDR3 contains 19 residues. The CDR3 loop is CASSGTGTAGRRKTGELFF. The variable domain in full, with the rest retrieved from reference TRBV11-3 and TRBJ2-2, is EAGVVQSPRYKIIEKKQPVAFWCNPISGHNTLYWYLQNLGQGPELLIRYENEEAVDDSQLPKDRFSAERLKGVDSTLKIQPAELGDSAVYLCASSGTGTAGRRKTGELFFGEGSRLTVL.

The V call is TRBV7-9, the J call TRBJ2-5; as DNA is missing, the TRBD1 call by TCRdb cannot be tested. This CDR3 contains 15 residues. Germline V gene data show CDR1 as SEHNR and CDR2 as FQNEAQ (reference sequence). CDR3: CASSLGAGPGETQYF.

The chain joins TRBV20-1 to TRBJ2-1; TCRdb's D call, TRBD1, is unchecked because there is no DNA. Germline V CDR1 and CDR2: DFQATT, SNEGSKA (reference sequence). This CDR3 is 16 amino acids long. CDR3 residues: CSAPDRVWDRYNEQFF.